The rows below give T cell receptor beta chains drawn from one sample of a study of CD8+ T cells in alopecia areata. The table came from immunoSEQ multiplex PCR; TCRdb's copy has only in-frame clones and leaves some out. The sample holds 150,000 to 200,000 clones, roughly 70% seen once. This specimen was CD4+ T cells sorted from blood, taken around week 50, from a patient treated with tofacitinib. These receptors were collected from a human donor with alopecia areata. The CDR3 runs from the conserved cysteine through the conserved F or W. The D gene is left open where the match is weak. The listing skips clone size in some rows; elsewhere it reads once, few, many or a size class.

v_gene,d_gene,j_gene,abundance,CDR3aa,CDR3nt
TRBV29-1,NA,TRBJ1-2,NA,CSVGQGEGRGYTF,TGCAGCGTTGGCCAAGGTGAGGGGCGCGGCTACACCTTC
TRBV7-2,NA,TRBJ2-5,NA,CASSPDRGKQETQYF,TGTGCCAGCAGCCCCGATAGGGGAAAGCAAGAGACCCAGTACTTC
TRBV4-3,NA,TRBJ1-6,NA,CASSQAGGNSPLHF,TGCGCCAGCAGCCAAGCGGGGGGCAATTCACCCCTCCACTTT
TRBV7-2,NA,TRBJ2-7,NA,CASSQDYSSYEQYF,TGTGCCAGCAGCCAGGACTATTCCTCCTACGAGCAGTACTTC
TRBV6-1,TRBD1,TRBJ2-7,NA,CATPGQGSYEQYF,TGTGCCACCCCGGGACAGGGGTCCTACGAGCAGTACTTC
TRBV7-2,NA,TRBJ2-1,NA,CASSPDPGATLTNNEQFF,TGTGCCAGCAGCCCTGACCCGGGGGCCACCCTTACCAACAATGAGCAGTTCTTC
TRBV7-2,NA,TRBJ2-2,few,CASSPDRATGELFF,TGTGCCAGCAGCCCCGACCGAGCCACCGGGGAGCTGTTTTTT
TRBV7-3,NA,TRBJ2-1,NA,CASSRARDGEQFF,TGTGCCAGCAGCCGGGCCAGGGACGGTGAGCAGTTCTTC
TRBV5-6,NA,TRBJ2-6,NA,CASSLRGIGANVLTF,TGTGCCAGCAGCTTACGGGGGATCGGGGCCAACGTCCTGACTTTC
TRBV28,NA,TRBJ2-3,NA,CASSYRQYFPGYF,TGTGCCAGCAGCTATCGACAGTATTTCCCCGGGTATTTT
TRBV5-1,NA,TRBJ2-3,NA,CASSLTTWDTQYF,TGCGCCAGCAGCTTGACAACTTGGGATACGCAGTATTTT
TRBV6-1,NA,TRBJ2-5,NA,CASSTRGRKETQYF,TGTGCCAGCAGTACCCGGGGAAGGAAGGAGACCCAGTACTTC
TRBV14,NA,TRBJ2-3,NA,CASSQEVADTQYF,TGTGCCAGCAGCCAAGAGGTCGCAGATACGCAGTATTTT
TRBV29-1,NA,TRBJ2-5,NA,CSAGVSGLETQYF,TGCAGCGCCGGAGTCTCAGGGTTGGAGACCCAGTACTTC
TRBV10-3,NA,TRBJ2-2,few,CAISDTGELFF,TGTGCCATCAGTGACACCGGGGAGCTGTTTTTT
TRBV5-5,TRBD1,TRBJ1-1,few,CASSSGQVNTEAFF,TGTGCCAGCAGCTCGGGACAGGTGAACACTGAAGCTTTCTTT
TRBV7-3,NA,TRBJ1-1,NA,CASSTQGPNTEAFF,TGTGCCAGCAGCACCCAGGGCCCGAACACTGAAGCTTTCTTT
TRBV11-2,NA,TRBJ2-7,NA,CASSLELVTYEQYF,TGTGCCAGCAGCTTAGAACTCGTTACCTACGAGCAGTACTTC
TRBV5-1,NA,TRBJ2-7,once,CASSPGQTYEQYF,TGCGCCAGCAGCCCCGGACAGACCTACGAGCAGTACTTC
TRBV15,NA,TRBJ1-2,NA,CATSRESGISYGYTF,TGTGCCACCAGCAGAGAATCGGGTATTAGCTATGGCTACACCTTC
TRBV29-1,NA,TRBJ1-2,NA,CSVDYGYTF,TGCAGCGTTGACTATGGCTACACCTTC
TRBV5-4,NA,TRBJ2-1,NA,CASSNARDYPSYNEQFF,TGTGCCAGCAGCAACGCCAGGGATTACCCCTCCTACAATGAGCAGTTCTTC
TRBV19,TRBD1,TRBJ2-2,NA,CASSRTGGANGELFF,TGTGCCAGTAGTAGAACAGGGGGCGCGAACGGGGAGCTGTTTTTT
TRBV19,NA,TRBJ1-1,NA,CASSTGAGRMNTEAFF,TGTGCCAGTAGTACCGGGGCGGGACGGATGAACACTGAAGCTTTCTTT
TRBV28,NA,TRBJ2-7,NA,CASTIRGPSYEQYF,TGTGCCAGCACTATCCGGGGGCCCTCCTACGAGCAGTACTTC
TRBV10-2,NA,TRBJ2-3,NA,CASIPTDSEDTQYF,TGCGCCAGCATTCCGACTGACTCTGAAGATACGCAGTATTTT
TRBV29-1,NA,TRBJ1-1,NA,CSAAGRGEAFF,TGCAGCGCCGCAGGGAGAGGTGAAGCTTTCTTT
TRBV30,TRBD1,TRBJ2-7,NA,CASSPDGTAVSYEQYF,TGTGCCAGCAGCCCGGATGGGACAGCGGTCTCCTACGAGCAGTACTTC
TRBV4-3,NA,TRBJ1-4,few,CASSQDQTLGKLFF,TGCGCCAGCAGCCAAGATCAGACGTTGGGAAAACTGTTTTTT
TRBV29-1,NA,TRBJ2-2,NA,CSVANSTNTGELFF,TGCAGCGTTGCGAATTCCACGAACACCGGGGAGCTGTTTTTT
TRBV2,NA,TRBJ2-7,NA,CASSSDSVPYEQYF,TGTGCCAGCAGTTCCGACAGCGTACCCTACGAGCAGTACTTC
TRBV27,NA,TRBJ2-7,NA,CASRDSSSYEQYF,TGTGCCAGCAGGGACAGCAGCTCCTACGAGCAGTACTTC
TRBV4-1,NA,TRBJ2-6,few,CASSPEWANVLTF,TGCGCCAGCAGCCCAGAGTGGGCCAACGTCCTGACTTTC
TRBV30,NA,TRBJ1-5,NA,CAWSPPLQPQHF,TGTGCCTGGAGTCCACCTCTGCAGCCCCAGCATTTT
TRBV9,TRBD1,TRBJ1-2,NA,CASSPGQLINYGYTF,TGTGCCAGCAGCCCGGGACAGCTCATAAACTATGGCTACACCTTC
TRBV18,NA,TRBJ1-2,NA,CASREDGENYGYTF,TGTGCCAGCCGTGAGGACGGGGAGAACTATGGCTACACCTTC
TRBV9,NA,TRBJ2-3,few,CASSLGLSDTQYF,TGTGCCAGCAGCCTTGGTCTATCAGATACGCAGTATTTT
TRBV9,TRBD2,TRBJ2-3,NA,CASSVGTSGGLDTQYF,TGTGCCAGCAGCGTAGGGACTAGCGGGGGTTTGGATACGCAGTATTTT
TRBV29-1,NA,TRBJ1-3,NA,CSVESGAEAGNTIYF,TGCAGCGTTGAAAGCGGGGCTGAGGCTGGAAACACCATATATTTT
TRBV7-2,NA,TRBJ1-1,once,CASSLWGAEAFF,TGTGCCAGCAGCCTGTGGGGGGCTGAAGCTTTCTTT
TRBV15,NA,TRBJ2-6,NA,CATSRDVGSGANVLTF,TGTGCCACCAGCAGAGATGTGGGGTCTGGGGCCAACGTCCTGACTTTC
TRBV29-1,NA,TRBJ2-7,NA,CSVVLWGEQYF,TGCAGCGTTGTGCTTTGGGGCGAGCAGTACTTC
TRBV5-1,NA,TRBJ2-5,NA,CASSVGQLQETQYF,TGCGCCAGCAGCGTGGGACAACTCCAAGAGACCCAGTACTTC
TRBV4-3,NA,TRBJ2-2,NA,CASSQEVRNTGELFF,TGCGCCAGCAGCCAAGAGGTGCGGAACACCGGGGAGCTGTTTTTT
TRBV29-1,NA,TRBJ1-2,NA,CSFRPGETGYTF,TGCAGCTTTCGCCCGGGCGAGACCGGCTACACCTTC
TRBV23-1,NA,TRBJ1-6,NA,CARRGGSPLHF,TGCGCCCGCAGGGGTGGGTCACCCCTCCACTTT
TRBV5-6,NA,TRBJ1-2,few,CASRGFRATYGYTF,TGTGCCAGCAGGGGATTCCGGGCCACATATGGCTACACCTTC
TRBV30,NA,TRBJ2-1,NA,CAWSLTARARSYNEQFF,TGTGCCTGGAGTTTGACGGCTCGCGCTAGGTCCTACAATGAGCAGTTCTTC
TRBV5-1,NA,TRBJ1-5,few,CASSLEGDSNQPQHF,TGCGCCAGCAGCTTGGAAGGGGATAGCAATCAGCCCCAGCATTTT
TRBV19,NA,TRBJ1-2,NA,CASSGGSVGGYTF,TGTGCCAGTAGTGGGGGGAGTGTAGGTGGCTACACCTTC
TRBV30,NA,TRBJ1-6,NA,CAWTPGPNNSPLHF,TGTGCCTGGACCCCGGGACCGAATAATTCACCCCTCCACTTT
TRBV15,NA,TRBJ2-1,NA,CATSRGGLYNEQFF,TGTGCCACCAGCAGAGGAGGGTTGTACAATGAGCAGTTCTTC
TRBV30,TRBD1,TRBJ1-2,NA,CAWSAGQHVYTF,TGTGCCTGGAGTGCGGGACAGCACGTTTACACCTTC
TRBV7-3,NA,TRBJ1-1,NA,CASSSGPLGNTEAFF,TGTGCCAGCAGCTCTGGGCCCCTCGGGAACACTGAAGCTTTCTTT